The present entry profiles one T cell receptor (beta chain) with its context. Its specificity is unknown. The CDR3 spans 13 residues. The germline V gene has CDR1 MNHEY and CDR2 SVGAGI. A second PCR, run for roughly 6 to 11 cycles, used a sample-barcoded 5' primer plus a J-beta primer mix. Tags on each cDNA molecule came from a template-switch adaptor with 12 random nucleotides. TCRdb reprocessed the 5' RACE reads via MiXCR and lists one record per CDR3 protein. The sample has over 1,300,000 distinct CDR3 sequences, approximately 60% seen once. The data are from a study of blood T cells in healthy people across ages. Study as a whole: About one barcoded TCR beta cDNA was captured per two T cells.

Regarding the study as a whole: The study found more naive CD4+ cells and higher diversity in long-lived than aged donors. With age, beta diversity per million T cells declined roughly linearly, significantly by 30 to 50.

The origin of this receptor is a man aged 18 to 29 in good health. Sequencing was performed on blood. This rearrangement joins TRBV6-5 to TRBJ2-7; D possibly uses TRBD1 or TRBD2 (6 bases each). The J call may be in error: the DNA end matches TRBJ2-4 better. The CDR3 reads CASSEGGFNIQYF. The CDR3 DNA reads as TGTGCCAGCAGCGAGGGGGGATTTAACATTCAGTACTTC.